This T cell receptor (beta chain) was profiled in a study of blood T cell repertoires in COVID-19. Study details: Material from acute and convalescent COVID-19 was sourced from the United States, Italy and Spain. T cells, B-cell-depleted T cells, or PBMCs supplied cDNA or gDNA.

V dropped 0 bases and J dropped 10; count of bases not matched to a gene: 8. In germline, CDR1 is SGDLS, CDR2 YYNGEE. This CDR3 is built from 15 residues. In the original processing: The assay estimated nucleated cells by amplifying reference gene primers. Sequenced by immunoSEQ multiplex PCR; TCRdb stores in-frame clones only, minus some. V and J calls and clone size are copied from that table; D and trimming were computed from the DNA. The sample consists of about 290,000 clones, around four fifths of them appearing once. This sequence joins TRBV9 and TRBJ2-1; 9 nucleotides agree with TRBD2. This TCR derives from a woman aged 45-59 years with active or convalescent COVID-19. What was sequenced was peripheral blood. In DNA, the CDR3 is TGTGCCAGCAGCGTAGGAAGCGGGAGGTCCGAGGAGCAGTTCTTC. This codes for CASSVGSGRSEEQFF.